This T cell receptor beta chain was identified during a study of monozygotic twins with inflammatory bowel disease. General observations from the study: Versus healthy twins, IBD patients showed fewer clonotypes shared with others, especially with disease activity. A reduction in TCRbeta diversity (inverse Simpson) was seen in IBD patients relative to healthy co-twins.

The CDR3 covers 13 residues. Germline lookup yields CDR1 SGHTA and CDR2 FQGNSA. Regarding this clonotype: The antigen is unknown.

TCR libraries each used approximately 4,000 ng of total RNA. Reprocessing the 5' RACE reads, TCRdb reports a single entry for every CDR3 protein and omits DNA. This table lists 110,000 to 150,000 distinct CDR3 sequences. The chain combines TRBV7-2 with TRBJ2-7; TCRdb picks TRBD1, but there is no DNA to check that call. The material sequenced was blood. The sequence came from a human donor with ulcerative colitis or Crohn's disease, or a healthy co-twin of an affected twin (not recorded which). The CDR3 sequence is CASKRDRPYEQYF.